These 23 T cell receptor beta chains share one sample of origin, sequenced in a study of shared T cell receptors in the human thymus. Repertoires were generated with immunoSEQ multiplex PCR, while TCRdb's copy carries only in-frame clones and drops some. The table lists some 660,000 clones, over 75% of them singletons, with approximately 0.0097% in the top ten. The same data also contributed to another study, on human thymus T cells.

The sequenced sample consisted of thymocytes. All receptors come from a boy younger than two with a congenital heart defect.

This clone has just a few counts. The chain joins TRBV5-4 to TRBJ1-2; 7 bases are shared with TRBD1. In germline, CDR1 is SGHNT, CDR2 YYREEE (reference sequence). With V trimmed by 0 bases and J by 1 base, 3 bases remained unmatched. CDR3 size: 15 residues. The CDR3 loop reads CASSLAGGDNYGYTF. The CDR3 nucleotides read TGTGCCAGCAGCTTGGCAGGGGGAGATAACTATGGCTACACCTTC. Together with reference TRBV5-4 and TRBJ1-2, the CDR3 gives the full variable domain: ETGVTQSPTHLIKTRGQQVTLRCSSQSGHNTVSWYQQALGQGPQFIFQYYREEENGRGNFPPRFSGLQFPNYSSELNVNALELDDSALYLCASSLAGGDNYGYTFGSGTRLTVV.

This clone was seen once. This rearrangement joins TRBV5-1 to TRBJ2-7, with D maybe TRBD1 (5 bases). Trimming took off 1 base at V and 0 bases at J, with 20 bases between the two ends. Germline CDR1 and CDR2: SGHRS and YFSETQ. There are 18 residues in the CDR3. The CDR3 sequence is CASSLQYQGNALSYEQYF. For the CDR3, the DNA is TGCGCCAGCAGCTTGCAGTACCAGGGAAACGCGCTCTCCTACGAGCAGTACTTC.

The rearrangement uses TRBV11-2 and TRBJ2-3, with TRBD2 matching 7 bases. This CDR3 has 12 amino acids. Germline V CDR1 and CDR2: SGHAT, FQNNGV. Germline trimming cut 5 bases from V and 6 bases from J; bases unmatched to any gene: 2. Written as DNA, the CDR3 is TGTGCCAGCAGCCCGACTAGCGATACGCAGTATTTT. Amino acid sequence: CASSPTSDTQYF.

This sequence joins TRBV28 and TRBJ2-1, with a possible D match to TRBD2 (5 bases). CDR3 size: 13 residues. Germline lookup yields CDR1 MDHEN and CDR2 SYDVKM. V was shortened by 7 bases and J by 9 bases, with 16 bases between the two germline ends. CDR3 residues: CASKGWLALEQFF. CDR3 coding DNA: TGTGCCAGCAAAGGGTGGCTAGCTCTTGAGCAGTTCTTC.

The chain recombines TRBV5-6 with TRBJ2-1; the match to TRBD2 covers 7 bases. The CDR3 length is 18 residues. Germline V CDR1 and CDR2: SGHDT, YYEEEE. Trimming at V came to 1 base and at J to 8 bases, leaving 18 bases not matched to a gene. In DNA form, the CDR3 reads TGTGCCAGCAGCTTGCGGGCCCGGGTTGGGGGGGAGGAGGATGAGCAGTTCTTC. This sequence encodes CASSLRARVGGEEDEQFF.

This chain uses TRBV5-6 with TRBJ2-1; D possibly corresponds to TRBD2 (5 bases). The CDR3 consists of 15 residues. Germline-derived CDR1 and CDR2 are SGHDT and YYEEEE. With 4 bases removed from V and 0 bases from J, the gap between germline ends came to 11 bases. CDR3 amino acids: CASSGTRFSYNEQFF. CDR3 coding DNA: TGTGCCAGCAGCGGAACTAGATTCTCCTACAATGAGCAGTTCTTC.

The chain couples TRBV9 to TRBJ2-1; TRBD2 might be the D (5 bases). V dropped 0 bases and J dropped 6 bases, with 10 bases sitting between them. The CDR3 covers 14 residues. Germline loops: CDR1 SGDLS, CDR2 YYNGEE. The CDR3 nucleotides read TGTGCCAGCAGCGTAGCGGGGATAACCAATGAGCAGTTCTTC. Amino acids: CASSVAGITNEQFF.

V is TRBV6-5 and J is TRBJ1-4; no reliable D call. Trimming took off 6 bases at V and 6 bases at J, with 14 bases between the two ends. The length of the CDR3 is 14 residues. Germline V gene sequence: CDR1 MNHEY, CDR2 SVGAGI. The CDR3 is CASSSAGKDEKLFF. The CDR3 region has the DNA TGTGCCAGCAGCTCGGCAGGCAAGGATGAAAAACTGTTTTTT.

This chain connects TRBV11-2 to TRBJ1-5, with 8 bases lining up with TRBD1. J lost 5 bases, V lost 5 bases, and 14 bases had no gene match. CDR1 and CDR2 from the germline V gene are SGHAT and FQNNGV. The CDR3 is 17 residues long. The CDR3 sequence is CASSDHWTGMGHQPQHF. CDR3 nucleotides: TGTGCCAGCAGCGACCATTGGACAGGGATGGGTCATCAGCCCCAGCATTTT.

This chain uses TRBV10-1 with TRBJ2-2; D remains unclear. The V gene lost 3 bases and the J gene lost 4 bases, with 3 bases spanning the gap. CDR1 is WNHNN and CDR2 is SYGVQD in the germline V gene (reference sequence). This CDR3 has 12 amino acids. For the CDR3, the DNA is TGCGCCAGCAGTGACGGCACCGGGGAGCTGTTTTTT. Its protein product is CASSDGTGELFF.

This chain connects TRBV2 to TRBJ2-5; no firm D call. This CDR3 is 14 amino acids long. CDR1 is SNHLY and CDR2 is FYNNEI in the germline V gene. Trimming took off 2 bases at V and 3 bases at J, with 10 bases between the two ends. CDR3 nucleotide sequence: TGTGCCAGCAGTGAATATGGTGGAGAAGAGACCCAGTACTTC. The encoded protein is CASSEYGGEETQYF. The whole variable domain, filled in from reference TRBV2 and TRBJ2-5, reads EPEVTQTPSHQVTQMGQEVILRCVPISNHLYFYWYRQILGQKVEFLVSFYNNEISEKSEIFDDQFSVERPDGSNFTLKIRSTKLEDSAMYFCASSEYGGEETQYFGPGTRLLVL.

J is TRBJ1-2 and V is TRBV4-1; a possible D gene is TRBD1 (5 bases). V dropped 0 bases and J dropped 4 bases, with 9 bases sitting between them. The CDR3 has 14 amino acids. CDR1 and CDR2 (germline): MGHRA, YSYEKL. CDR3 region: CASSQDRAVYGYTF. DNA for the CDR3: TGCGCCAGCAGCCAAGACAGGGCGGTCTATGGCTACACCTTC.

Only a few counts were recorded for this clone. This chain connects TRBV6-1 to TRBJ2-7; 9 bases align to TRBD1. Trimming took 0 bases from V and 0 from J; bases not matched to a gene: 3. Germline V gene data show CDR1 as MNHNS and CDR2 as SASEGT. CDR3 size: 16 residues. The CDR3 DNA reads TGTGCCAGCAGTGAAGCGCTGGACAGGGGCTCCTACGAGCAGTACTTC. Translating gives CASSEALDRGSYEQYF.

The rearrangement joins TRBV4-1 to TRBJ2-4; 7 nucleotides match TRBD1. J lost 4 bases, V lost 0 bases, and 9 bases had no gene match. The CDR3 length is 17 residues. CDR1 is MGHRA and CDR2 is YSYEKL in the germline V gene. The CDR3 DNA is TGCGCCAGCAGCCAAGACGTGGCAGGGGGTAATAAAAACATTCAGTACTTC. This encodes CASSQDVAGGNKNIQYF.

The DNA of the CDR3 is TGTGCCAGCAGTGAAGGGGGGGAGACAGGGCCGTACGAGCAGTACTTC. It encodes CASSEGGETGPYEQYF. The chain uses TRBV2 and TRBJ2-7, with D possibly matching TRBD1 (7 bases). With 1 base removed from V and 4 bases from J, the gap between germline ends came to 17 bases. There are 16 residues in the CDR3. CDR1 SNHLY and CDR2 FYNNEI come from the germline V gene.

This chain connects TRBV5-4 to TRBJ2-5, with D possibly matching TRBD1 (5 bases). The CDR3 consists of 13 residues. Deletions cut 4 bases from V and 4 bases from J, with 11 bases between. Per the germline V gene, CDR1 is SGHNT and CDR2 is YYREEE (reference sequence). The CDR3 region has the DNA TGTGCCAGCAGCCCGGAAAGGGGAGAGACCCAGTACTTC. Its protein is CASSPERGETQYF.

J is TRBJ2-2 and V is TRBV11-3, with D uncertain. V lost 5 bases to trimming and J lost 7 bases, with 8 bases between them. The germline CDR1 and CDR2 sequences are SGHNT and YENEEA. The CDR3 is 12 amino acids. The CDR3 here is CASSLLSGELFF. In DNA form, the CDR3 reads TGTGCCAGCAGCCTGCTCAGCGGGGAGCTGTTTTTT.

This chain joins TRBV5-1 and TRBJ2-7; 8 bases match TRBD2. The CDR3 is 15 amino acids. Trimming took 1 base from V and 0 from J; bases not matched to a gene: 3. Germline CDR1 SGHRS, CDR2 YFSETQ. The CDR3 reads CASSLLAGRSYEQYF. The CDR3 DNA reads TGCGCCAGCAGCTTGCTAGCGGGTCGCTCCTACGAGCAGTACTTC. The full variable domain, completed using reference TRBV5-1 and TRBJ2-7, is KAGVTQTPRYLIKTRGQQVTLSCSPISGHRSVSWYQQTPGQGLQFLFEYFSETQRNKGNFPGRFSGRQFSNSRSEMNVSTLELGDSALYLCASSLLAGRSYEQYFGPGTRLTVT.

The chain joins TRBV6-5 to TRBJ2-2, with TRBD1 identical over 9 bases. The CDR3 totals 15 residues. V lost 6 bases and J lost 1; bases outside the gene matches: 3. The germline gives CDR1 MNHEY, CDR2 SVGAGI. In nucleotides, the CDR3 is TGTGCCAGCAGCCGGGACAGGGAGAACACCGGGGAGCTGTTTTTT. Encoded protein: CASSRDRENTGELFF.

The J gene is TRBJ1-6, the V gene TRBV4-3; D is uncertain. Trimming stripped 3 bases from V and 8 bases from J, with 14 bases between. CDR3 length: 15 amino acids. Per germline, CDR1 LGHNA and CDR2 YSLEER. CDR3 DNA sequence: TGCGCCAGCAGCCAGAATAACAAATTTTATTCACCCCTCCACTTT. This codes for CASSQNNKFYSPLHF.

This clone was counted a few times. J is TRBJ2-5 and V is TRBV7-6, with TRBD2 matching over 13 bases. The ends lost 4 bases at V and 5 bases at J; junction bases unmatched: 13. The germline V gene has CDR1 SGHVS and CDR2 FNYEAQ. The CDR3 is made up of 18 amino acids. The CDR3, as DNA: TGTGCCAGCAGCTGGTACTCCGGGACTAGCGGGGCCTTGGAGACCCAGTACTTC. It encodes CASSWYSGTSGALETQYF.

The V call is TRBV5-1, the J call TRBJ2-3, with unresolved D. CDR3 length equals 16 residues. Trimming pared 4 bases from V and 1 base from J, leaving 16 bases between. The germline V gene has CDR1 SGHRS and CDR2 YFSETQ. CDR3 DNA: TGCGCCAGCAGCCGCACCCTACTATCCTGCACAGATACGCAGTATTTT. As protein: CASSRTLLSCTDTQYF.

This chain connects TRBV28 to TRBJ2-7; 10 nucleotides agree with TRBD2. The CDR3 covers 15 residues. V was clipped by 5 bases and J by 3 bases; unmatched bases: 7. Germline loops: CDR1 MDHEN, CDR2 SYDVKM. CDR3 in amino acids: CASSVAGGNLYEQYF. CDR3 sequence (DNA): TGTGCCAGCAGTGTAGCGGGAGGAAACCTCTACGAGCAGTACTTC.